The rows below give T cell receptor beta chains drawn from one sample of a study of T cell responses to AZD1222 COVID-19 vaccine. The repertoire was sequenced with immunoSEQ multiplex PCR; TCRdb's copy has only in-frame clones and lacks some. This sample has some 160,000 clones, with approximately 93% found just once. This specimen was peripheral blood, taken on day 0 of AZD1222 vaccination. The source of these receptors is an adult in good health. CDR3s include the opening cysteine and the closing phenylalanine or tryptophan. The D gene is left open where the match is weak. Part of the rows lack a size; the others show once, few, many or a class for expanded clones.

.	TRBV7-6	TRBJ2-1	TRBD2	TGTGCCAGCAGCTTAGTCACTAGCGGGGGGATACAGCAGTTCTTC	CASSLVTSGGIQQFF
few	TRBV3-1/TRBV3-2	TRBJ2-3	TRBD2	TGTGCCAGCAGCCAAGATCCTCCGGGACTAGCGGGGGGATCTAGGCAGTATTTT	CASSQDPPGLAGGSRQYF
.	TRBV7-9	TRBJ2-3	.	TGTGCCAGCAGCCCCAGTCACGGCGGGGTTACAGATACGCAGTATTTT	CASSPSHGGVTDTQYF
.	TRBV4-1	TRBJ1-2	TRBD1	TGCGCCAGCAGCCAGGTCGACAGGGGTGATGGCTACACCTTC	CASSQVDRGDGYTF
few	TRBV20-1	TRBJ1-3	TRBD1	TGCAGTGCTAGTGGGGACAGGGAGCGTCGTAACACCATATATTTT	CSASGDRERRNTIYF
.	TRBV19	TRBJ1-1	.	TGTGCCAGTAGTCCCGCCGTCGGTGGGACTGAAGCTTTCTTT	CASSPAVGGTEAFF
few	TRBV5-1	TRBJ1-2	.	TGCGCCAGCAGCTTGCAAGGGTTTAACTATGGCTACACCTTC	CASSLQGFNYGYTF
.	TRBV5-1	TRBJ2-2	.	TGCGCCAGCAGCTTGATCTCGGCAGGAACGAACACCGGGGAGCTGTTTTTT	CASSLISAGTNTGELFF
.	TRBV7-9	TRBJ1-3	TRBD1	TGTGCCAGCAGCTTACCCAGGGGGTTAGGAAACACCATATATTTT	CASSLPRGLGNTIYF
.	TRBV18	TRBJ1-6	TRBD1	TGTGCCAGCTCACCAACGGACAGGGGGAATTCACCCCTCCACTTT	CASSPTDRGNSPLHF
.	TRBV11-2	TRBJ2-5	.	TGTGCCAGCAGTAGGTCAGGGGTTGAGACCCAGTACTTC	CASSRSGVETQYF
.	TRBV5-4	TRBJ1-1	.	TGTGCCAGCAGCTTTTGGGGGACCAACACTGAAGCTTTCTTT	CASSFWGTNTEAFF
.	TRBV5-8	TRBJ2-3	TRBD2	TGTGCCAGCAGCTTGTTACTAGCGGCAGATACGCAGTATTTT	CASSLLLAADTQYF
.	TRBV14	TRBJ1-6	.	TGTGCCAGCAGCCAAGGTCTGGGTTCACCCCTCCACTTT	CASSQGLGSPLHF
.	TRBV18	TRBJ2-2	.	TGTGCCAGCTCACCAGGGGAAAACACCGGGGAGCTGTTTTTT	CASSPGENTGELFF
.	TRBV5-8	TRBJ2-2	.	TGTGCCAGCAGCTTGACCCTAGAGACAGGTTATGGGGAGCTGTTTTTT	CASSLTLETGYGELFF
once	TRBV27	TRBJ1-1	.	TGTGCCAGCCGGGACAACACTGAAGCTTTCTTT	CASRDNTEAFF
.	TRBV7-2	TRBJ1-2	.	TGTGCCAGCAGCTTAAGAATTTATGGGCAGGGCTACTATGGCTACACCTTC	CASSLRIYGQGYYGYTF
.	TRBV10-3	TRBJ2-2	.	TGTGCCATCAGTGAGCGACTAATGGGCACCGGGGAGCTGTTTTTT	CAISERLMGTGELFF
.	TRBV27	TRBJ2-7	.	TGTGCCAGCAGCTCTGGGGGTTCGAGCTACGAGCAGTACTTC	CASSSGGSSYEQYF
.	TRBV6-6	TRBJ1-5	.	TGTGCCAGCACCCAGACCCGAGAGGCGCTCAATCAGCCCCAGCATTTT	CASTQTREALNQPQHF
.	TRBV6-5	TRBJ2-5	.	TGTGCCAGCAGCCACGGGGCAGGGATGGGGGAGACCCAGTACTTC	CASSHGAGMGETQYF
once	TRBV30	TRBJ1-1	.	TGTGCCTGGAGTTCCGGGTTCACTGAAGCTTTCTTT	CAWSSGFTEAFF
.	TRBV29-1	TRBJ1-2	TRBD1	TGCAGCGTTACCGGGACAGCGGACTATGGCTACACCTTC	CSVTGTADYGYTF
.	TRBV21-1	TRBJ2-4	.	TGTGCCAGCAGCAAAGGATCCAGCAACATTCAGTACTTC	CASSKGSSNIQYF
.	TRBV5-1	TRBJ1-1	.	TGCGCCAGCTCAACGGGTAGCGGGGACACTGAAGCTTTCTTT	CASSTGSGDTEAFF
.	TRBV29-1	TRBJ2-1	TRBD1	TGCAGCGCCGGGACAGGGGTCACCAATGAGCAGTTCTTC	CSAGTGVTNEQFF
.	TRBV7-6	TRBJ1-1	.	TGTGCCAGCAGCTTAGTCTTGGGGAGAATGAACACTGAAGCTTTCTTT	CASSLVLGRMNTEAFF
.	TRBV15	TRBJ1-2	.	TGTGCCACCAGCAGAGATCTGGGGGGCGCAGGCTATGGCTACACCTTC	CATSRDLGGAGYGYTF
.	TRBV10-1	TRBJ2-1	.	TGCGCCAGCAGTGAGTCTCTACGGGGAAAATACAATGAGCAGTTCTTC	CASSESLRGKYNEQFF
.	TRBV14	TRBJ1-1	TRBD1	TGTGCCAGCAGCCAACGCCGGGACAGATTAAACACTGAAGCTTTCTTT	CASSQRRDRLNTEAFF
.	TRBV5-1	TRBJ2-5	TRBD1	TGCGCCAGCAGCATCGGGACAGGGAAAGAGACCCAGTACTTC	CASSIGTGKETQYF
.	TRBV12-3/TRBV12-4	TRBJ2-3	.	TGTGCCAGCAGTTTAGGACCGCAGTATTTT	CASSLGPQYF
.	TRBV27	TRBJ1-5	.	TGTGCCAGCAGTTTATTTGGCACTATGAGCAATCAGCCCCAGCATTTT	CASSLFGTMSNQPQHF